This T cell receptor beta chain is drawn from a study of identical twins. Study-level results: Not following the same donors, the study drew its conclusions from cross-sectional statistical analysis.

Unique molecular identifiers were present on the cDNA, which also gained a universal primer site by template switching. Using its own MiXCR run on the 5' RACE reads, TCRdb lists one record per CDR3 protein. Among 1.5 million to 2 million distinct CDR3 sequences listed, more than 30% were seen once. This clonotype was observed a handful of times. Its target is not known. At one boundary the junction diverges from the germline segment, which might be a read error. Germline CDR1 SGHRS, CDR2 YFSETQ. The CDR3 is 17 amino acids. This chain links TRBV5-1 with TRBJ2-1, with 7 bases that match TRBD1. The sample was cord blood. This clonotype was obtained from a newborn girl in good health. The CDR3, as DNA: TGCGCCAACAGCTTGTGGTTCGACAGGGTCTCCTACAATGAGCAGTTCTTC. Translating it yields CANSLWFDRVSYNEQFF.